Listed here are 2 T cell receptor beta chains from one sample, sequenced in a study of T cell changes during pregnancy in multiple sclerosis. Profiled with immunoSEQ multiplex PCR; TCRdb holds only in-frame clones, not every one. The top ten clones hold approximately 0.88% of a sample with some 97,000 clones, approximately 94% of them seen once. Material: peripheral blood, obtained before pregnancy. Receptors originate from a female donor with multiple sclerosis, enrolled in a pregnancy study.

The rearrangement joins TRBV11-2 to TRBJ2-1; D might be TRBD2 (6 bases). The CDR3 is made up of 15 amino acids. Trimming left V 5 bases short and J 7 bases short, with 18 bases between. Germline V gene sequence: CDR1 SGHAT, CDR2 FQNNGV. The CDR3, as DNA: TGTGCCAGCAGCCGCCGGGACTCAGGTATTAATGAGCAGTTCTTC. Its protein is CASSRRDSGINEQFF.

This chain connects TRBV7-9 to TRBJ1-5; D might be TRBD1 (6 bases). This CDR3 contains 13 residues. Germline assignment: CDR1 SEHNR and CDR2 FQNEAQ (reference sequence). Between the trimmed V and J ends, which lost 3 bases and 5 bases, there was a span of 8 bases. CDR3 residues: CASSFEGDQPQHF. Here the CDR3 DNA reads TGTGCCAGCAGCTTTGAGGGGGATCAGCCCCAGCATTTT.